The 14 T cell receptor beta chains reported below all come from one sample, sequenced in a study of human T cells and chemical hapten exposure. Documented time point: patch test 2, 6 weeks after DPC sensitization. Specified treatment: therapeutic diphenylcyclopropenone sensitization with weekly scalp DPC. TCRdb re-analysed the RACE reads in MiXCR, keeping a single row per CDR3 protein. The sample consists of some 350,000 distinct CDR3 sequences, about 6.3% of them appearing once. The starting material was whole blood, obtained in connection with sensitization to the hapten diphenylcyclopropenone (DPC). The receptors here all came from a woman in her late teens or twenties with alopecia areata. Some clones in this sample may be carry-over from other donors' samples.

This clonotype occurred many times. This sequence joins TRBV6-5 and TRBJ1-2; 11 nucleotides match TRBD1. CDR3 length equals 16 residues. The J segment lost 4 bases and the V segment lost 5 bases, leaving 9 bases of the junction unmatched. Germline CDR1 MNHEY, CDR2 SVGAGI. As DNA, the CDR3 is TGTGCCAGCAGTCCTATCCGGGACAGGGGGACCTATGGCTACACCTTC. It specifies CASSPIRDRGTYGYTF.

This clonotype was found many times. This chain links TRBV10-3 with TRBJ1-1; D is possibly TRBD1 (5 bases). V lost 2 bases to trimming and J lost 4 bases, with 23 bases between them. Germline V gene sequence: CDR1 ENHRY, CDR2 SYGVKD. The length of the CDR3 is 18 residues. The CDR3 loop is CAISEGGAAGRRSTEAFF. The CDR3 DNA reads TGTGCCATCAGTGAGGGAGGGGCGGCAGGCAGAAGGAGCACTGAAGCTTTCTTT.

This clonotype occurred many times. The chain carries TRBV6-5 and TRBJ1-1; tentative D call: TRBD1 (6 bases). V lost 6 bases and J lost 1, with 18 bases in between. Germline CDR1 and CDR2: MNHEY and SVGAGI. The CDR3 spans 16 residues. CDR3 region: CASSPPRGRGNTEAFF. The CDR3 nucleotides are TGTGCCAGCAGCCCCCCCAGGGGACGAGGGAACACTGAAGCTTTCTTT.

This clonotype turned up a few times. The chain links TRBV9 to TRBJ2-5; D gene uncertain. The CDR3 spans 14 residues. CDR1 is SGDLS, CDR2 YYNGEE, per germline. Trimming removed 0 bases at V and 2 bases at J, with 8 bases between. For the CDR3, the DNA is TGTGCCAGCAGCGTAGATCTCTTTCAAGAGACCCAGTACTTC. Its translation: CASSVDLFQETQYF.

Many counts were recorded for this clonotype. For the CDR3, the DNA is TGTGCCAGCAGTTTATACCCCCTCCTACGCAGGGGGCCGAACACTGAAGCTTTCTTT. Translated: CASSLYPLLRRGPNTEAFF. The chain couples TRBV28 to TRBJ1-1; 8 nucleotides line up with TRBD1. The CDR3 loop spans 19 amino acids. Per the germline V gene, CDR1 is MDHEN and CDR2 is SYDVKM. Losses at the gene ends were 1 base for V and 1 base for J; bases not matched to a gene: 14.

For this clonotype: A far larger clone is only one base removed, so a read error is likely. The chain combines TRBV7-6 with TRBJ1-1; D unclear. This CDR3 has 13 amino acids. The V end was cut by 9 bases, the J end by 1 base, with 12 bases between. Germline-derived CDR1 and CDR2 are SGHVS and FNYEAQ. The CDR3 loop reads CARSLERNTEAFF. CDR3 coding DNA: TGTGCCAGAAGCCTAGAGAGGAACACTGAAGCTTTCTTT.

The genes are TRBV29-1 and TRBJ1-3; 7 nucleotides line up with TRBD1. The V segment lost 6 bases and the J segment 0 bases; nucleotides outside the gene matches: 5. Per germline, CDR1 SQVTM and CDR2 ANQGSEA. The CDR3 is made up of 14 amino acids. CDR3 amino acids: CSVWDSRSGNTIYF. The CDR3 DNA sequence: TGCAGCGTGTGGGACAGCCGCTCTGGAAACACCATATATTTT.

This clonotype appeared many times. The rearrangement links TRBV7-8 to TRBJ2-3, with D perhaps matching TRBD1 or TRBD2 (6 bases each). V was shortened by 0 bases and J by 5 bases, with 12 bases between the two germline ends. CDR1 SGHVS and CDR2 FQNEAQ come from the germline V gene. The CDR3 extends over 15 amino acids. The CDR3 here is CASSLAQGTLDTQYF. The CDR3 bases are TGTGCCAGCAGCTTAGCGCAGGGGACTTTAGATACGCAGTATTTT.

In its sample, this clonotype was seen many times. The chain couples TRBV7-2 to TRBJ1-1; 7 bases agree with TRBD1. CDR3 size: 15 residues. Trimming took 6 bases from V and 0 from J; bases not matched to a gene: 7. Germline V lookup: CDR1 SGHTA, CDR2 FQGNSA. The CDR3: CASRRQGAVNTEAFF. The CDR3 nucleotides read TGTGCCAGCAGACGACAGGGCGCGGTGAACACTGAAGCTTTCTTT.

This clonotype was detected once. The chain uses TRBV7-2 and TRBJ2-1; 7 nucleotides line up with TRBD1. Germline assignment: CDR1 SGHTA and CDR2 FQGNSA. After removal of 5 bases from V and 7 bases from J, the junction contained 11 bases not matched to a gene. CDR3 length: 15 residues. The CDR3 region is CASSPPGQWTNEQFF. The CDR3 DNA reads TGTGCCAGCAGCCCACCGGGACAGTGGACTAATGAGCAGTTCTTC.

CDR3 protein: CASSYGRTGELFF. CDR3 DNA sequence: TGTGCCAGCAGTTACGGGCGAACCGGGGAGCTGTTTTTT. The V gene is TRBV6-2 or TRBV6-3, the J gene TRBJ2-2; D ambiguous. V shed 2 bases and J shed 5 bases, with 6 bases lying between them. CDR1 and CDR2 (germline): MNHEY, SVGEGT. The CDR3 loop spans 13 amino acids.

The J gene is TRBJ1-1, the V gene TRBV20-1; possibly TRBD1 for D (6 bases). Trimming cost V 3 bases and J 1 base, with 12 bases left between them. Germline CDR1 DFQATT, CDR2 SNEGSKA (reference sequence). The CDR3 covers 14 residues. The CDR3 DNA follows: TGCAGTGCTAGGGCGGGACACCAGAACACTGAAGCTTTCTTT. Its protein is CSARAGHQNTEAFF.

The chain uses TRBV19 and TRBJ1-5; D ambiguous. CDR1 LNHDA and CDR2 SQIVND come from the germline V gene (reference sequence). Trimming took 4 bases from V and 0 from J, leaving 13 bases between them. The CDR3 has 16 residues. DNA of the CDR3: TGTGCCAGTAGTAGGGCCCGGCAGGTTAGCAATCAGCCCCAGCATTTT. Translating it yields CASSRARQVSNQPQHF.

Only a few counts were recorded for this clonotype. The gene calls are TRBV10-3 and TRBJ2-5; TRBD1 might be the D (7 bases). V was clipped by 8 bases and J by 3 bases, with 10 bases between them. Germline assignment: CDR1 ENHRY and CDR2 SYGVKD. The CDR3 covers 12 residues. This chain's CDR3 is CAIGGTEETQYF. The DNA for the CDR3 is TGTGCCATCGGCGGGACAGAAGAGACCCAGTACTTC.